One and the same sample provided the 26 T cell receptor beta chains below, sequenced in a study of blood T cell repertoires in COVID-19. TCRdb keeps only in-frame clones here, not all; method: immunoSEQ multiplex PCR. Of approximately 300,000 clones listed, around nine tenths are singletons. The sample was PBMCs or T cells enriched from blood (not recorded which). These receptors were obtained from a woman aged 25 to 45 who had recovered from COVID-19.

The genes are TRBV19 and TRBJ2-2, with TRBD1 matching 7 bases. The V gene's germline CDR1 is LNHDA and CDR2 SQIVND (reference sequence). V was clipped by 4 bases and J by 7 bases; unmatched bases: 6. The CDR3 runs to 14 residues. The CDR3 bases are TGTGCCAGTAGTACCGGGACAGCGATCGGGGAGCTGTTTTTT. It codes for CASSTGTAIGELFF.

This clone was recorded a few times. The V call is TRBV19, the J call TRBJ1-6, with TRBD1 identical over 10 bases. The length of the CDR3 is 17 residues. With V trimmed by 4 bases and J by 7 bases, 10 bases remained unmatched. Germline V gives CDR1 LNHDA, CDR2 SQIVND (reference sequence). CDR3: CASSTRDRGRGNSPLHF. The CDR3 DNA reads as TGTGCCAGTAGTACCCGCGACAGGGGGCGAGGGAATTCACCCCTCCACTTT.

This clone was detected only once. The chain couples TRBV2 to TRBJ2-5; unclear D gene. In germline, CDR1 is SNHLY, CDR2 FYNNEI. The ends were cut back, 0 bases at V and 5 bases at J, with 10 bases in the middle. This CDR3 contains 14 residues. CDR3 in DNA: TGTGCCAGCAGTGAAGCGAGCTTCGGGGAGACCCAGTACTTC. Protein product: CASSEASFGETQYF. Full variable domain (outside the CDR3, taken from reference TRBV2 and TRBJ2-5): EPEVTQTPSHQVTQMGQEVILRCVPISNHLYFYWYRQILGQKVEFLVSFYNNEISEKSEIFDDQFSVERPDGSNFTLKIRSTKLEDSAMYFCASSEASFGETQYFGPGTRLLVL.

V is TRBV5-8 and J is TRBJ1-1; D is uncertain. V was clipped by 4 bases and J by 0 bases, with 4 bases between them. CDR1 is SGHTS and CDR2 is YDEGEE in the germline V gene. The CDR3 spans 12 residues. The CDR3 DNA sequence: TGTGCCAGCAGCATATTGAACACTGAAGCTTTCTTT. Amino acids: CASSILNTEAFF.

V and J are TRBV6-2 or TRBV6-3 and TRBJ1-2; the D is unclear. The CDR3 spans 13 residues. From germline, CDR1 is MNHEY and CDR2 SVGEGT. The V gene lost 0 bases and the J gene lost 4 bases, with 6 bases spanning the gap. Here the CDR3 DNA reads TGTGCCAGCAGTTACTCATTCGGCTATGGCTACACCTTC. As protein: CASSYSFGYGYTF.

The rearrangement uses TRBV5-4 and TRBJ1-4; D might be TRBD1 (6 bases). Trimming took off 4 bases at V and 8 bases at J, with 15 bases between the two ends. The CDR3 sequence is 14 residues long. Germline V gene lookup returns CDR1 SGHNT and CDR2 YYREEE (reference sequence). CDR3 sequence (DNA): TGTGCCAGCAGCCTCAGGGGTGATTCCGAAAAACTGTTTTTT. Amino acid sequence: CASSLRGDSEKLFF.

CDR3 region: CASSDRDRAGNTIYF. The CDR3 coding sequence is TGTGCCAGTAGTGACCGGGACAGGGCTGGAAACACCATATATTTT. The chain carries TRBV19 and TRBJ1-3; the match to TRBD1 covers 9 bases. This CDR3 is built from 15 residues. Trimming at V came to 5 bases and at J to 2 bases, leaving 4 bases not matched to a gene. CDR1 is LNHDA and CDR2 is SQIVND in the germline V gene (reference sequence). The whole variable domain, remainder taken from reference TRBV19 and TRBJ1-3, is DGGITQSPKYLFRKEGQNVTLSCEQNLNHDAMYWYRQDPGQGLRLIYYSQIVNDFQKGDIAEGYSVSREKKESFPLTVTSAQKNPTAFYLCASSDRDRAGNTIYFGEGSWLTVV.

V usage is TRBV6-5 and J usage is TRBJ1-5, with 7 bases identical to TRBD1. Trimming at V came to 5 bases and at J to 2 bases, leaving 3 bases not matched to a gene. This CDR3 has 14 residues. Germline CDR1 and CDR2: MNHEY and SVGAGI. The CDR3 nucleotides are TGTGCCAGCAGTCCGACAGGGCGCAATCAGCCCCAGCATTTT. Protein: CASSPTGRNQPQHF.

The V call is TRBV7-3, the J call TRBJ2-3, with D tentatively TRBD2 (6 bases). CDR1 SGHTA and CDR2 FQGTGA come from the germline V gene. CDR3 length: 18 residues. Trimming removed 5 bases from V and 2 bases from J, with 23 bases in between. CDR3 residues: CASSPGVWQGLSTDTQYF. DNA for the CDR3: TGTGCCAGCAGCCCGGGGGTCTGGCAGGGCTTATCCACAGATACGCAGTATTTT.

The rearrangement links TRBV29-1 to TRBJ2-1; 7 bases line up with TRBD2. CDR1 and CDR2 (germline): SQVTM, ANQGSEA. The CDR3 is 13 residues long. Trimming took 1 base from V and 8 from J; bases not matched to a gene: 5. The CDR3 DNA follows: TGCAGCGTTGAAGGGACTAGTTCGGATGAGCAGTTCTTC. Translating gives CSVEGTSSDEQFF.

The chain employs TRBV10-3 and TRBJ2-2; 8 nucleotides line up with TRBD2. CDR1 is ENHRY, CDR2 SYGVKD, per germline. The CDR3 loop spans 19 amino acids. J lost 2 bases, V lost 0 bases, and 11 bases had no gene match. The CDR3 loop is CAISESFGSGEGNTGELFF. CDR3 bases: TGTGCCATCAGTGAGTCGTTCGGTAGCGGGGAAGGTAACACCGGGGAGCTGTTTTTT.

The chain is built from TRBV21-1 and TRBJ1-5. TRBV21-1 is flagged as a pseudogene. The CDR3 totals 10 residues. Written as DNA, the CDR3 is TGTGCCAGCCTAAATCAGCCCCAGCATTTT. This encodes CASLNQPQHF.

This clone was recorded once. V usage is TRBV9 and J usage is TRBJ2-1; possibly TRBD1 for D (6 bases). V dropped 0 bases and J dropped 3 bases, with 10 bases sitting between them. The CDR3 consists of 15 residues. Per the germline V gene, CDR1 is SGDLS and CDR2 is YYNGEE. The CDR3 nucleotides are TGTGCCAGCAGCGTAGCCCGGGACATCTACAATGAGCAGTTCTTC. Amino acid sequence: CASSVARDIYNEQFF.

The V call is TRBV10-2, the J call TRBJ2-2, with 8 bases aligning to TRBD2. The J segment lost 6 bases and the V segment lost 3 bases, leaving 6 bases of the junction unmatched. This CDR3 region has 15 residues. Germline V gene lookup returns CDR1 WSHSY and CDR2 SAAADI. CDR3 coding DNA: TGCGCCAGCAGTGATTGGACTAGCCATCCCGGGGAGCTGTTTTTT. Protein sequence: CASSDWTSHPGELFF.

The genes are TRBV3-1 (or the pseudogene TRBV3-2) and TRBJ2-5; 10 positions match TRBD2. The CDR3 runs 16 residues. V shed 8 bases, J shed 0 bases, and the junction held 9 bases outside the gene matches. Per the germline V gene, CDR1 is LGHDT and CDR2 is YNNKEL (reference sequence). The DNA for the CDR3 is TGTGCCAGCGGGGGAACACTAGCGGGGTACCAAGAGACCCAGTACTTC. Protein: CASGGTLAGYQETQYF.

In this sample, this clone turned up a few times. CDR3: CASSPEGGVSYNEQFF. The CDR3 coding sequence is TGTGCCAGCAGCCCCGAGGGCGGGGTCTCCTACAATGAGCAGTTCTTC. The chain recombines TRBV4-2 with TRBJ2-1; D is possibly TRBD2 (6 bases). Germline CDR1 is LGHNA and CDR2 is YNFKEQ. This CDR3 spans 16 amino acids. V was shortened by 4 bases and J by 0 bases, with 13 bases between the two germline ends.

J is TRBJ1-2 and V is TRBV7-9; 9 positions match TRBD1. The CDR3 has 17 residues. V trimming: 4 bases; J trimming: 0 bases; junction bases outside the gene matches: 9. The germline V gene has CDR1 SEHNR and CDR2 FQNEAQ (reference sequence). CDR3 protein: CASSSRTGEGANYGYTF. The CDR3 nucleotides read TGTGCCAGCAGCTCTCGGACAGGGGAGGGGGCTAACTATGGCTACACCTTC. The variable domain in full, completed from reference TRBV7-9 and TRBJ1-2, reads DTGVSQNPRHKITKRGQNVTFRCDPISEHNRLYWYRQTLGQGPEFLTYFQNEAQLEKSRLLSDRFSAERPKGSFSTLEIQRTEQGDSAMYLCASSSRTGEGANYGYTFGSGTRLTVV.

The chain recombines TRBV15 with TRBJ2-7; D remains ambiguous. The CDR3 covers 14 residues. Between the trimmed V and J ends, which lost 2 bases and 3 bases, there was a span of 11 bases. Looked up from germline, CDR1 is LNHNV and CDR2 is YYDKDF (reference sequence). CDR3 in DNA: TGTGCCACCAGCAGAAACCCCGGAGTCTACGAGCAGTACTTC. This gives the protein CATSRNPGVYEQYF. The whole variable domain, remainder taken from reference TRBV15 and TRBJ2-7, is DAMVIQNPRYQVTQFGKPVTLSCSQTLNHNVMYWYQQKSSQAPKLLFHYYDKDFNNEADTPDNFQSRRPNTSFCFLDIRSPGLGDTAMYLCATSRNPGVYEQYFGPGTRLTVT.

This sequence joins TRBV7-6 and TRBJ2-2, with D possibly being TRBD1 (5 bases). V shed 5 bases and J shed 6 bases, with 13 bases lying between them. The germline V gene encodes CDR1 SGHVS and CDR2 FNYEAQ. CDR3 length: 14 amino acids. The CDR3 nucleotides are TGTGCCAGCAGCGCGGAAGGGGTATCCGGGGAGCTGTTTTTT. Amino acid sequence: CASSAEGVSGELFF.

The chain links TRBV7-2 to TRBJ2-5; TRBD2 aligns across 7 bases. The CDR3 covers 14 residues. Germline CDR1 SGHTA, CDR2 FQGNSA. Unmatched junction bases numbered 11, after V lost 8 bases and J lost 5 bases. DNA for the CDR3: TGTGCCAGCTGCAGGGCGGGGGTTCGTGAGACCCAGTACTTC. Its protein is CASCRAGVRETQYF. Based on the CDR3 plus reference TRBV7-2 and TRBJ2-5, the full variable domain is GAGVSQSPSNKVTEKGKDVELRCDPISGHTALYWYRQSLGQGLEFLIYFQGNSAPDKSGLPSDRFSAERTGGSVSTLTIQRTQQEDSAVYLCASCRAGVRETQYFGPGTRLLVL.

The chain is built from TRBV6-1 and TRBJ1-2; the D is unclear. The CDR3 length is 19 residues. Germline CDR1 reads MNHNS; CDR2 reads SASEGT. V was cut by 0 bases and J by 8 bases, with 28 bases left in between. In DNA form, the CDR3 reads TGTGCCAGCAGTGAAGCGGGAACACGGACCGAAAGGAAAGCGGGGGGCTACACCTTC. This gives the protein CASSEAGTRTERKAGGYTF.

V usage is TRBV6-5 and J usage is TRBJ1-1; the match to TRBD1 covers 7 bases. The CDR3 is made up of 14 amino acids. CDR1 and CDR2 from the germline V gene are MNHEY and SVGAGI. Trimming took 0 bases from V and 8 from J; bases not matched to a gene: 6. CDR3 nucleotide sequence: TGTGCCAGCAGTTACTCGCGGGGACAGACGGAAGCTTTCTTT. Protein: CASSYSRGQTEAFF.

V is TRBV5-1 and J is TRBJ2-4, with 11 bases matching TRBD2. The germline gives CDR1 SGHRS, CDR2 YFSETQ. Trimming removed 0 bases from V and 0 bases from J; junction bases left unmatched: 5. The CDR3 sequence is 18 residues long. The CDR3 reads CASSLDSGGAPAKNIQYF. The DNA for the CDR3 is TGCGCCAGCAGCTTGGATAGCGGGGGGGCCCCAGCCAAAAACATTCAGTACTTC.

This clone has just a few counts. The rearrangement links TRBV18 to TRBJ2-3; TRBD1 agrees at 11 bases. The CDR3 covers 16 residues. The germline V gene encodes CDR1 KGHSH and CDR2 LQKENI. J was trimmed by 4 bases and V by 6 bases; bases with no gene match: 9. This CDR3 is CASSRTGTGGPDTQYF. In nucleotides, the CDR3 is TGTGCCAGCTCGCGGACCGGGACAGGGGGACCAGATACGCAGTATTTT. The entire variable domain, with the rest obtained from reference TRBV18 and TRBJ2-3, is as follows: NAGVMQNPRHLVRRRGQEARLRCSPMKGHSHVYWYRQLPEEGLKFMVYLQKENIIDESGMPKERFSAEFPKEGPSILRIQQVVRGDSAAYFCASSRTGTGGPDTQYFGPGTRLTVL.

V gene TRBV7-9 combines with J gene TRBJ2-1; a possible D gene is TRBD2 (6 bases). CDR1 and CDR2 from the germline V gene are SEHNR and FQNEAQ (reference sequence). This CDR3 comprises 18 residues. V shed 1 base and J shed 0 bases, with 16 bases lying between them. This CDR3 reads CASSLVRGIGNSYNEQFF. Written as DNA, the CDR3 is TGTGCCAGCAGCTTAGTCCGGGGGATCGGGAACTCCTACAATGAGCAGTTCTTC.

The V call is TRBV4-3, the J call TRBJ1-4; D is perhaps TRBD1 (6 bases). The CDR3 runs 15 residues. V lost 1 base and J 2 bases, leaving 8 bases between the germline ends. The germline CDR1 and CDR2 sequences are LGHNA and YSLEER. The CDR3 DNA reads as TGCGCCAGCAGCCAAGGACAGGCCACTAATGAAAAACTGTTTTTT. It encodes CASSQGQATNEKLFF.